This TCR beta chain comes out of a study of cytotoxic CD8 clonotypes in ibrutinib-treated CLL (dated by TCRdb to about 2021). The study in broad terms: The cohort included roughly 15 treatment-naive and 11 relapsed/refractory patients; around 18 were IGHV unmutated. Partial responses were observed in about 25 patients and complete responses in 2; after a median follow-up of around 68 months, remission was maintained in 14 patients and progression was observed in approximately twelve. Samples at response were collected after a median of around twelve months of treatment, with a range of about 6 to 40 months. Samples averaged approximately 240,000 productive templates and roughly 86,000 productive rearrangements. Of the 90 or so participants in the trial, approximately 25 had longitudinal samples available. Cryopreserved peripheral blood mononuclear cells were obtained before treatment, at response, and at either sustained remission or disease progression. Patients were still on ibrutinib when every remission and progressive disease sample was collected.

On the study overall, not on this receptor specifically: Public clonotypes were found to be uncommon and were observed to contract or remain stable during treatment; the increase in clonality was shown to reflect expansion of private clonotypes at ibrutinib response. Sampling times were not matched between sustained-remission and progressing patients, and lymph node repertoires were not studied. Clonality increased at ibrutinib response, stayed stable in sustained remission, and fell back toward baseline at progression. Baseline clonality was found to be higher than that of age-matched healthy donors and was strongly correlated with circulating CD8+ T-cell counts.

The time point label for this specimen denotes: approximately 2 years on ibrutinib. For TCR beta library preparation, roughly 1.8 micrograms of genomic DNA was extracted from cryopreserved PBMCs. High-throughput TCR beta sequencing was performed on longitudinal blood samples from CLL patients receiving ibrutinib monotherapy. The patients were enrolled in a single-center, open-label phase 2 trial of ibrutinib monotherapy. On a MiSeq, deep resolution sequencing aimed for a depth between 1 in 1 million and 1 in 200,000 T cells, with each clonotype covered approximately 9.2x on average. TCR beta libraries were generated with the immunoSEQ hsTCRB Kit. The original pipeline was this. ImmunoSEQ Data Assistant and ImmunoSEQ Analyzer were used for data analysis, and V, D and J genes were assigned according to IMGT definitions. Clonality, with values ranging from 0 to 1, was calculated as one minus the normalized Shannon entropy of productive rearrangement frequencies. Public clonotype analysis was restricted to overrepresented clonotypes comprising at least 0.05% of each patient's repertoire. Roughly 12 age-matched healthy donor repertoires from immuneACCESS were used as controls for clonality. The clones in this table, taken by TCRdb from immuneACCESS, are in-frame only. Not every clone is retained; where verified, under half of the shortfall comes from an unresolved V gene, and the cause of the rest is unknown. The V and J calls and clone size were taken over from that table, and D and trimming were inferred from the DNA. This sample is represented by around 250,000 clones; roughly 70% of them were singletons. The leading ten clones occupy 15% to 19% of the sample.

This clone was detected only a few times. Its antigen is still unknown. No base qualities exist here, and no much larger clone lies one base off it. The sequencing here drew on PBMCs, taken after 24 months of ibrutinib treatment. This clonotype was obtained from a human donor with chronic lymphocytic leukemia.

The CDR3: CASSYSSAGELFF. In nucleotides, the sequence is TGTGCCAGCAGTTACTCGAGTGCCGGGGAGCTGTTTTTT. Recombination linked TRBV6-5 to TRBJ2-2; the D gene cannot be resolved reliably. V is pared back by 0 bases and J by 6 bases, with 5 bases lying between the germline termini. The germline V gene encodes CDR1 MNHEY and CDR2 SVGAGI. From the cysteine up to the phenylalanine, the CDR3 has a length of 13 residues. Here the CDR3 DNA is all that survives: 39 bases in frame from base 1.